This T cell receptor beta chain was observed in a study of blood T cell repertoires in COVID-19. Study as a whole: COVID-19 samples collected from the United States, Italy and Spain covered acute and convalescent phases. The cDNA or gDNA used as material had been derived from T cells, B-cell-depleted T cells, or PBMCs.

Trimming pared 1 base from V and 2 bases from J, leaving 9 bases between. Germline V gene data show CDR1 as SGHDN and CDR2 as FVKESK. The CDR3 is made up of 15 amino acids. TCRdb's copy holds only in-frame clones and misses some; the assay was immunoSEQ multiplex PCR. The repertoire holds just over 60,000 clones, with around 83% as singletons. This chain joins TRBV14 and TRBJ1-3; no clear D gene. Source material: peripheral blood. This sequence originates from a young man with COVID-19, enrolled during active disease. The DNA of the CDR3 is TGTGCCAGCAGCCAAGCGGAGGGAGCTGGAAACACCATATATTTT. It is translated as CASSQAEGAGNTIYF.